The source of this T cell receptor beta chain is a study of cytomegalovirus exposure and HLA in healthy donors. PCR used 60 Vbeta primers and 13 Jbeta primers. TCRdb keeps only in-frame clones here, not all; method: immunoSEQ multiplex PCR. The sample holds over 100,000 clones, approximately 70% seen once. In the case of this clone: Its cognate antigen is unknown.

Notes on the study in general: The study recorded 164 TCR beta chains that were cytomegalovirus-associated.

J was trimmed by 8 bases and V by 2 bases; bases with no gene match: 9. This CDR3 comprises 15 residues. Germline V gene lookup returns CDR1 LNHNV and CDR2 YYDKDF (reference sequence). The genes are TRBV15 and TRBJ2-1; 7 positions agree with TRBD2. Input material: PBMCs. This TCR came from a man aged 35-49 years in good health and CMV-seronegative. The CDR3 DNA is TGTGCCACCAGCAGACCCAGGACTAGTATCCATGAGCAGTTCTTC. This gives the protein CATSRPRTSIHEQFF.